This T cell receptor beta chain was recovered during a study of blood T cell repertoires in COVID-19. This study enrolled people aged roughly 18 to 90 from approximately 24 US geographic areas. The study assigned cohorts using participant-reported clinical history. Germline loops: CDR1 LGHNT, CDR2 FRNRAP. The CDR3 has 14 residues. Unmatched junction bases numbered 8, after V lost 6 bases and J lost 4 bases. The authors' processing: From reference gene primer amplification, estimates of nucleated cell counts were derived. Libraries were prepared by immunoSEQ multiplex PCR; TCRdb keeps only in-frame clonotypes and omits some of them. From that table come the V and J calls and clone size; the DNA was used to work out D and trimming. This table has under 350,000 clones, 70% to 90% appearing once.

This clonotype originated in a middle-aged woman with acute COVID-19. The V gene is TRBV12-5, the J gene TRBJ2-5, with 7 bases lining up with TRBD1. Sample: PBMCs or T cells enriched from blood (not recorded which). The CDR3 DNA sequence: TGTGCTAGTGGAGCACAGGGGTTCGGAGAGACCCAGTACTTC. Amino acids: CASGAQGFGETQYF.